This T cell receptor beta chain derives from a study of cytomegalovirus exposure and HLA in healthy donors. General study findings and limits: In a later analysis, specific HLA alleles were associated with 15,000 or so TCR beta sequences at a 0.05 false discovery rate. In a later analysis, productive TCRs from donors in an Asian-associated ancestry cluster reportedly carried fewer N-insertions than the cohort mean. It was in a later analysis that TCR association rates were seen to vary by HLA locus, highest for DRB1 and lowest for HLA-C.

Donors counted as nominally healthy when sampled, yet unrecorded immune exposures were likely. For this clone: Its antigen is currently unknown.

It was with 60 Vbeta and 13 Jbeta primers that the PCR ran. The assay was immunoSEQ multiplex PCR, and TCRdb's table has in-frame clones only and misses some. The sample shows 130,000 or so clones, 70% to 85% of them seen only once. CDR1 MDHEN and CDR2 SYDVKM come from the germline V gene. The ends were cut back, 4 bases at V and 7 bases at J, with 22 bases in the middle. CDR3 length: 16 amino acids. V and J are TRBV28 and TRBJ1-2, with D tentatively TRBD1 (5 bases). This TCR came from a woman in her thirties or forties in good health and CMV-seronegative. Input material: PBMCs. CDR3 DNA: TGTGCCAGCAGTTCCCAAACCATCCAGGGAACGGGTGGCTACACCTTC. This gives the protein CASSSQTIQGTGGYTF.